The entry below describes one TCR beta chain. In the authors' methods: Reference gene primer amplification yielded estimated nucleated cell counts. Only in-frame clones appear in the TCRdb table, and some are missing; sequencing was by immunoSEQ multiplex PCR. V, J and clone size are those of that table, while D and trimming were read from the DNA. Of approximately 190,000 clones detected, under 85% appear once; the ten largest clones hold about 6%. This CDR3 is 16 amino acids long. J was trimmed by 4 bases and V by 4 bases; bases with no gene match: 5. Germline V gives CDR1 SGHRS, CDR2 YFSETQ. The data stem from a study of blood T cell repertoires in COVID-19.

Sequenced material: peripheral blood. V is TRBV5-1 and J is TRBJ2-1, with 13 bases lining up with TRBD2. The clonotype comes from a middle-aged woman with acute or convalescent COVID-19. This CDR3 reads CASSPGTSGMYNEQFF. DNA of the CDR3: TGCGCCAGCAGCCCCGGGACTAGCGGGATGTACAATGAGCAGTTCTTC.